This TCR beta chain emerged from a study of naive and memory T cell subsets. General study findings and limits: A few larger clonotypes appeared in naive repertoires, especially CD8, possibly memory cells re-expressing CD45RA. No ground truth validated the naive and memory repertoire findings.

Deletions cut 7 bases from V and 1 base from J, with 19 bases between. Germline assignment: CDR1 SQVTM and CDR2 ANQGSEA. The CDR3 has 15 residues. Two oligonucleotides, mixed equimolar, formed the beta constant-region primer covering TRBC1 and TRBC2. Nested alpha and beta constant-region primers with the SP2 primer drove four PCR rounds on ligated cDNA. Via MiXCR, TCRdb re-called the UMI-ligation and nested PCR reads, giving one row per CDR3 protein. The sample has over 100,000 distinct CDR3 sequences; roughly 15% are singletons. This clonotype was seen a few times. What it binds is unknown. Cells stained for CD3, CD4, CD8, CD45RA and CD27 were sorted into four subsets.

This receptor was identified in a human donor in good health. The chain has TRBV29-1 and TRBJ1-1; possible D gene TRBD1, 5 bases. The sample comprised naive CD8+ T cells from blood. The DNA for the CDR3 is TGCAGCGGCCTAAACGCAGGGTTAGGGAACACTGAAGCTTTCTTT. It codes for CSGLNAGLGNTEAFF.